This T cell receptor (beta chain) was recorded in a study of beta chain features in type 1 diabetes. This CDR3 contains 15 residues. V dropped 0 bases and J dropped 1 base, with 8 bases sitting between them. Looked up from germline, CDR1 is LGHNA and CDR2 is YNFKEQ. The investigators reverse transcribed all of the isolated RNA, so they sequenced expressed TCRB transcripts. Produced via immunoSEQ multiplex PCR; TCRdb's table is partial and in-frame only. The sample records under 900,000 clones, about 17% being singletons. A few counts support this clone. The rearrangement links TRBV4-2 to TRBJ2-3; D is unresolved. The TCR was taken from a young woman in good health. Sequences were obtained from naive CD4+ T cells from blood. CDR3 in amino acids: CASSQDVTGTDTQYF. The CDR3 nucleotides read TGTGCCAGCAGCCAAGACGTGACCGGCACAGATACGCAGTATTTT.